One and the same sample provided the 3 T cell receptor beta chains below, sequenced in a study of T cells in Graves' hyperthyroidism and ophthalmopathy. Using RNA transcripts as the source, TCR beta CDR3 regions were amplified. Researchers ran a first-round RT-PCR on the TCR CDR3 using the HTBI primer set. TCRdb reprocessed the multiplex PCR reads via MiXCR and lists one record per CDR3 protein. The data hold approximately 430,000 distinct CDR3 sequences, with around a sixth observed a single time. The specimen sequenced was blood. These TCRs come from a woman younger than 35 with Graves' hyperthyroidism.

This clonotype has at least ten counts. The chain joins TRBV12-3 or TRBV12-4 to TRBJ1-5, with 9 bases fitting TRBD1. This CDR3 spans 15 amino acids. Trimming cost V 3 bases and J 8 bases; bases outside gene matches: 8. The CDR3 bases are TGTGCCAGCAGTTTGGGGGGACAGGGTAGGAAGCCCCAGCATTTT. It translates to CASSLGGQGRKPQHF.

In this sample, this clonotype turned up many times. V and J are TRBV3-1 and TRBJ1-6, with D unclear. V lost 4 bases to trimming and J lost 5 bases, with 9 bases between them. This CDR3 comprises 14 residues. Per the germline V gene, CDR1 is LGHDT and CDR2 is YNNKEL (reference sequence). In DNA, the CDR3 is TGTGCCAGCAGCCCACGGACGGATAATTCACCCCTCCACTTT. As protein: CASSPRTDNSPLHF.

A few counts support this clonotype. This chain links TRBV9 with TRBJ2-1, with 10 bases that match TRBD2. The germline V gene has CDR1 SGDLS and CDR2 YYNGEE. Germline trimming cut 0 bases from V and 8 bases from J; bases unmatched to any gene: 8. The CDR3 is 16 residues long. The CDR3 DNA follows: TGTGCCAGCAGCGTAGAGGCTAGCGGGAGAATCGATGAGCAGTTCTTC. It codes for CASSVEASGRIDEQFF.